Listed below are T cell receptor beta chains from one sample, sequenced in a study. Profiling relied on immunoSEQ multiplex PCR, and the TCRdb table lists in-frame clones only, not all of them. This table holds about 50,000 clones, over 85% found once. Specimen: PBMCs. All receptors derive from a man between 40 and 49 years old with rheumatoid arthritis. Each CDR3 is given with its conserved first and last residue. The D gene is left open where the match is weak. Size is omitted from some rows. Given values are once, few, many or a class for expanded clones.

j_call v_call clone_size d_call cdr3_aa cdr3_nt
TRBJ2-7 TRBV28 once TRBD1 CASSSRQGALLSYEQYF TGTGCCAGCAGTTCAAGACAGGGGGCACTTCTTTCCTACGAGCAGTACTTC
TRBJ2-2 TRBV27 - - CASSFGTTNTGELFF TGTGCCAGCAGTTTCGGGACAACGAACACCGGGGAGCTGTTTTTT
TRBJ1-5 TRBV28 - - CASSFPVGFQPQHF TGTGCCAGCAGTTTCCCTGTAGGGTTCCAGCCCCAGCATTTT
TRBJ2-7 TRBV7-2 - - CASSSTGTSSYEQYF TGTGCCAGCAGCTCCACCGGGACAAGTTCGTACGAGCAGTACTTC
TRBJ2-2 TRBV5-6 - TRBD2 CASSTGERGRAGELFF TGTGCCAGCAGCACGGGAGAGCGGGGGAGGGCCGGGGAGCTGTTTTTT
TRBJ2-3 TRBV11-3 - - CASSLGIGDTQYF TGTGCCAGCAGCTTGGGGATCGGGGATACGCAGTATTTT
TRBJ2-7 TRBV27 once TRBD2 CASRIAGSSYEQYF TGTGCCAGCAGAATAGCGGGGAGCTCCTACGAGCAGTACTTC
TRBJ2-7 TRBV28 - TRBD2 CASSTTSGTLYEQYF TGTGCCAGCAGTACGACTAGCGGGACCCTCTACGAGCAGTACTTC
TRBJ2-1 TRBV4-1 - TRBD1 CASSTRGQGNYNEQFF TGCGCCAGCAGCACCCGGGGACAGGGTAACTACAATGAGCAGTTCTTC
TRBJ2-7 TRBV7-2 - - CASSLVIETLGRYEQYF TGTGCCAGCAGCTTAGTAATCGAGACACTGGGGCGCTACGAGCAGTACTTC
TRBJ2-7 TRBV28 - - CASSLGRGIGNSEQYF TGTGCCAGCAGTTTGGGTAGGGGCATAGGTAACAGCGAGCAGTACTTC
TRBJ1-2 TRBV6-2/TRBV6-3 - TRBD1 CASSYLGQGGGYTF TGTGCCAGCAGTTATCTGGGACAGGGTGGTGGCTACACCTTC
TRBJ2-3 TRBV4-1 - TRBD2 CASSQDGTSGPDTQYF TGCGCCAGCAGCCAAGATGGGACTAGTGGCCCAGATACGCAGTATTTT
TRBJ2-7 TRBV27 - TRBD1 CASRTSGTGGYEQYF TGTGCCAGCAGGACGTCCGGGACAGGGGGGTACGAGCAGTACTTC
TRBJ2-5 TRBV7-7 - TRBD1 CASSLVAGGRETQYF TGTGCTAGCAGCTTAGTGGCAGGGGGTCGGGAGACCCAGTACTTC
TRBJ2-2 TRBV7-7 - - CASSLGRGELFF TGTGCTAGCAGCTTAGGGCGCGGGGAGCTGTTTTTT
TRBJ2-1 TRBV7-8 - TRBD2 CASSGGTRIYNEQFF TGTGCCAGCAGCGGCGGGACTAGGATCTACAATGAGCAGTTCTTC
TRBJ2-5 TRBV5-1 - TRBD1 CASSLTGVQETQYF TGCGCCAGCAGCTTGACAGGGGTCCAAGAGACCCAGTACTTC
TRBJ2-7 TRBV28 - - CASTLGPRGGTYEQYF TGTGCCAGCACCTTGGGGCCCCGAGGGGGAACCTACGAGCAGTACTTC
TRBJ2-7 TRBV5-1 - - CASSFDSSYEQYF TGCGCCAGCAGCTTCGACAGCTCCTACGAGCAGTACTTC
TRBJ1-1 TRBV18 once - CASSPLGWTEAFF TGTGCCAGCTCACCCTTAGGGTGGACTGAAGCTTTCTTT
TRBJ2-1 TRBV29-1 - - CSAPSDSNNEQFF TGCAGCGCACCCTCGGACTCGAACAATGAGCAGTTCTTC
TRBJ2-6 TRBV19 once - CASSNDRIRASGANVLTF TGTGCCAGTAGTAACGATAGGATCAGGGCGAGTGGGGCCAACGTCCTGACTTTC
TRBJ2-5 TRBV24-1 - - CATSDTEETQYF TGTGCCACCAGTGATACCGAAGAGACCCAGTACTTC
TRBJ1-5 TRBV18 - TRBD1 CASSPLGQGGNQPQHF TGTGCCAGCTCACCACTCGGACAGGGCGGCAATCAGCCCCAGCATTTT
TRBJ2-6 TRBV5-6 - - CASSQESGANVLTF TGTGCCAGCAGCCAAGAGTCTGGGGCCAACGTCCTGACTTTC
TRBJ2-4 TRBV3-1/TRBV3-2 - - CASSQEPPDSPAKNIQYF TGTGCCAGCAGCCAAGAACCTCCCGACAGCCCCGCGAAAAACATTCAGTACTTC
TRBJ2-3 TRBV4-3 - - CASSQEGAGDTQYF TGCGCCAGCAGCCAAGAGGGGGCGGGAGATACGCAGTATTTT